The clone carrying this T cell receptor (beta chain) occurred once. As yet, its antigen is unknown. The data stem from a study of T cell responses to AZD1222 COVID-19 vaccine. Repertoires were generated with immunoSEQ multiplex PCR, while TCRdb's copy carries only in-frame clones and drops some. The sample lists about 88,000 clones, around nine tenths occurring once. Study-wide results and caveats: Mostly white British, mostly female donors; authors suggested clonal diversity may be underestimated. Across spike, vaccine-associated CD4 TCRs were found, dominant at 160-218 and 743-854. Vaccination with two AZD1222 doses was followed by a rise in Spike-specific TCR breadth and depth.

There are 14 residues in the CDR3. V was shortened by 5 bases and J by 4 bases, with 9 bases between the two germline ends. Germline loops: CDR1 SGHTA, CDR2 FQGTGA. The source is an adult who received the AZD1222 COVID-19 vaccine. Specimen: peripheral blood, collected 28 days after the second AZD1222 dose. The rearrangement joins TRBV7-3 to TRBJ1-6; no clear D. The CDR3 is CASSAEGYNSPLHF. In DNA, the CDR3 is TGTGCCAGCAGCGCAGAGGGATATAATTCACCCCTCCACTTT.